Detailed here is one T cell receptor beta chain. Its antigen is as yet unknown. The sample originates from a study of T cells after posttransplantation cyclophosphamide. Points from the study as a whole: Later blood repertoires were often dominated by clones from the donor CD8+ memory compartment. TRB clonality was highly associated with recipient CMV seropositivity and reactivation. Skin or GI-infiltrating T cells shared few TRB sequences with blood.

Between the trimmed V and J ends, which lost 4 bases and 0 bases, there was a span of 14 bases. The germline CDR1 and CDR2 sequences are SGHRS and YFSETQ. This CDR3 region has 15 residues. This table comes from immunoSEQ multiplex PCR, and its TCRdb copy is limited to in-frame clones, with some not included. This table holds some 64,000 clones, roughly 93% found once. Sequenced sample: PBMCs. This clonotype was obtained from a woman in her 30s in good health and a related stem cell transplant donor. This chain links TRBV5-1 with TRBJ2-7; the D is unclear. The CDR3 spells CASSPRTDHSYEQYF. CDR3 DNA: TGCGCCAGCAGCCCTCGGACGGACCACTCCTACGAGCAGTACTTC. Combining the CDR3 with reference TRBV5-1 and TRBJ2-7 gives the whole variable domain KAGVTQTPRYLIKTRGQQVTLSCSPISGHRSVSWYQQTPGQGLQFLFEYFSETQRNKGNFPGRFSGRQFSNSRSEMNVSTLELGDSALYLCASSPRTDHSYEQYFGPGTRLTVT.